Listed here is a single TCR beta chain. Per the germline V gene, CDR1 is SNHLY and CDR2 is FYNNEI. V lost 7 bases, J lost 6 bases, and 5 bases stayed unmatched. The CDR3 loop spans 12 amino acids. This record belongs to a study of blood T cell repertoires in COVID-19. For the study at large: COVID-19 samples collected from the United States, Italy and Spain covered acute and convalescent phases. T cells, B-cell-depleted T cells, or PBMCs supplied cDNA or gDNA.

Data came from immunoSEQ multiplex PCR; TCRdb stores just in-frame clones and leaves some out. This sample has roughly 63,000 clones, with around 73% found just once. This receptor was obtained from a man aged 80 or over with acute or convalescent COVID-19. This rearrangement joins TRBV2 to TRBJ2-7; 8 positions match TRBD1. Sequencing input: peripheral blood. CDR3 protein: CASTGQGAEQYF. The CDR3 nucleotides are TGTGCCAGCACCGGACAGGGAGCCGAGCAGTACTTC.